The 18 T cell receptor beta chains in this list originate from one sample, sequenced in a study of shared clonotypes between healthy human individuals (dated by TCRdb to about 2020). Library preparation used the immunoSEQ multiplex PCR assay. TCRdb stores this immuneACCESS table with in-frame sequences only. Part of the clones is absent; in the studies checked, under half of the shortfall reflects unresolved V genes, and no reason is known for the rest. A total of over a million clones appear in this sample, around 76% of them only once. The top ten clones comprise about 1.5% of the sample. Sequencing used memory CD4+ T cells sorted from blood. This sample's cell subset or site label indicates: CD45RA-negative fraction. Receptor source: a man between 18 and 35 years old in good health.

This chain connects TRBV6-1 to TRBJ1-6, with D unclear. The CDR3 is 14 amino acids. Germline V gene data show CDR1 as MNHNS and CDR2 as SASEGT. Trimming removed 2 bases from V and 6 bases from J, with 8 bases in between. CDR3 bases: TGTGCCAGCAGTGAACTCGAGGGTAATTCACCCCTCCACTTT. It translates to CASSELEGNSPLHF.

This clone was counted at least ten times. The gene calls are TRBV5-1 and TRBJ2-1; 12 bases align to TRBD2. V dropped 4 bases and J dropped 3; count of bases not matched to a gene: 2. CDR3 length: 15 amino acids. The germline V gene has CDR1 SGHRS and CDR2 YFSETQ. CDR3 DNA sequence: TGCGCCAGCAGCGAGACTAGCGGGAGCTACAATGAGCAGTTCTTC. This translates into CASSETSGSYNEQFF.

The chain links TRBV5-1 to TRBJ1-1; tentatively, D is TRBD1 (5 bases). Germline loops: CDR1 SGHRS, CDR2 YFSETQ. This CDR3 has 13 residues. Trimming pared 5 bases from V and 4 bases from J, leaving 12 bases between. The CDR3 spells CASSNVGGTEAFF. In DNA form, the CDR3 reads TGCGCCAGCAGTAATGTCGGGGGCACTGAAGCTTTCTTT. Supplemented by reference TRBV5-1 and TRBJ1-1, the full variable domain reads KAGVTQTPRYLIKTRGQQVTLSCSPISGHRSVSWYQQTPGQGLQFLFEYFSETQRNKGNFPGRFSGRQFSNSRSEMNVSTLELGDSALYLCASSNVGGTEAFFGQGTRLTVV.

This chain connects TRBV30 to TRBJ1-4; D not certain. The CDR3 runs 12 residues. V dropped 1 base and J dropped 7 bases, with 7 bases sitting between them. Per germline, CDR1 GTSNPN and CDR2 SVGIG (reference sequence). CDR3 residues: CAWSDTSEKLFF. The DNA of the CDR3 is TGTGCCTGGAGTGACACTTCTGAAAAACTGTTTTTT.

The chain is built from TRBV7-9 and TRBJ1-1, with a weak D call TRBD1 (5 bases). Trimming left V 6 bases short and J 4 bases short, with 15 bases between. This CDR3 contains 14 residues. Germline loops: CDR1 SEHNR, CDR2 FQNEAQ (reference sequence). CDR3 sequence (DNA): TGTGCCAGCAGTCGACAGCAGATGGGCACTGAAGCTTTCTTT. Encoded protein: CASSRQQMGTEAFF.

This chain joins TRBV5-1 and TRBJ2-5; 10 bases fit TRBD2. J lost 9 bases, V lost 0 bases, and 14 bases had no gene match. The CDR3 is made up of 17 amino acids. Germline-derived CDR1 and CDR2 are SGHRS and YFSETQ. CDR3: CASSLGLAGVYQGAQYF. The CDR3 nucleotides read TGCGCCAGCAGCTTGGGGCTAGCGGGGGTCTACCAGGGGGCCCAGTACTTC.

The rearrangement uses TRBV5-4 and TRBJ2-5; no clear D gene. Germline V CDR1 and CDR2: SGHNT, YYREEE (reference sequence). The CDR3 runs 14 residues. The V and J ends lost 5 bases and 1 base respectively, with 12 bases between them. CDR3 amino acids: CASRKDQGQETQYF. The CDR3 DNA follows: TGTGCCAGCAGAAAGGACCAAGGCCAAGAGACCCAGTACTTC.

The J gene is TRBJ1-1, the V gene TRBV6-5; D is undetermined. Trimming shortened V by 8 bases and J by 6 bases, and 10 bases separated the two germline ends. The CDR3 length is 11 residues. Germline V gene data show CDR1 as MNHEY and CDR2 as SVGAGI. CDR3 loop: CASHGRAEAFF. The CDR3 DNA sequence: TGTGCCAGCCATGGCCGTGCTGAAGCTTTCTTT.

The V call is TRBV6-7, the J call TRBJ1-4; D is unresolved. TRBV6-7 is given ORF status, its function remaining uncertain. CDR3 length equals 10 residues. V shed 9 bases and J shed 6 bases, with 5 bases lying between them. CDR3 loop: CASGHEKLFF. CDR3 sequence (DNA): TGTGCCAGTGGCCATGAAAAACTGTTTTTT.

This clone showed up just a few times. The rearrangement uses TRBV4-1 and TRBJ2-1; TRBD2 matches 8 bases. This CDR3 spans 18 amino acids. Looked up from germline, CDR1 is MGHRA and CDR2 is YSYEKL. V was clipped by 1 base and J by 5 bases; unmatched bases: 13. In DNA form, the CDR3 reads TGCGCCAGCAGCCAAGGGGATCGAAACGGGGGGGCGAACAATGAGCAGTTCTTC. Translating it yields CASSQGDRNGGANNEQFF.

The chain combines TRBV6-5 with TRBJ2-3; maybe TRBD2 (5 bases). V shed 8 bases and J shed 4 bases, with 13 bases lying between them. Looked up from germline, CDR1 is MNHEY and CDR2 is SVGAGI. The CDR3 length is 13 residues. The CDR3 loop is CASRITGADTQYF. As DNA, the CDR3 is TGTGCCAGCCGTATCACCGGGGCAGATACGCAGTATTTT.

The genes are TRBV20-1 and TRBJ2-7; D tentatively reads TRBD1 or TRBD2 (5 bases each). Trimming removed 8 bases from V and 3 bases from J, with 11 bases in between. The CDR3 is 11 residues long. Germline V CDR1 and CDR2: DFQATT, SNEGSKA (reference sequence). The CDR3 loop is CSLGTIYEQYF. The CDR3 DNA reads as TGCAGTCTCGGGACCATCTACGAGCAGTACTTC.

Note on this clone: This same CDR3 is encoded by further DNA sequences in the sample. The rearrangement joins TRBV30 to TRBJ1-1, with a possible D match to TRBD1 (5 bases). Germline V gene sequence: CDR1 GTSNPN, CDR2 SVGIG (reference sequence). CDR3 length: 12 amino acids. Trimming left V 2 bases short and J 8 bases short, with 12 bases between. CDR3 nucleotide sequence: TGTGCCTGGAGTAAAGGGGCGACCGAAGCTTTCTTT. Translated, it gives CAWSKGATEAFF.

In its sample, this clone was seen a few times. The chain carries TRBV5-5 and TRBJ2-7; 8 bases map to TRBD1. Per the germline V gene, CDR1 is SGHKS and CDR2 is YYEKEE (reference sequence). This CDR3 contains 15 residues. V was pared by 4 bases and J by 1 base, with 7 bases of the junction left unmatched. CDR3 loop: CASSPGQGRSYEQYF. The CDR3, as DNA: TGTGCCAGCAGCCCCGGACAGGGTCGATCCTACGAGCAGTACTTC. The full variable domain, in which reference TRBV5-5 and TRBJ2-7 provide the parts outside the CDR3, is DAGVTQSPTHLIKTRGQQVTLRCSPISGHKSVSWYQQVLGQGPQFIFQYYEKEERGRGNFPDRFSARQFPNYSSELNVNALLLGDSALYLCASSPGQGRSYEQYFGPGTRLTVT.

The rearrangement uses TRBV6-6 and TRBJ2-1; the D is unclear. Germline V CDR1 and CDR2: MNHNY, SVGAGI (reference sequence). Trimming stripped 2 bases from V and 1 base from J, with 9 bases between. This CDR3 is built from 15 residues. CDR3 protein: CASSYPGVSYNEQFF. CDR3 in DNA: TGTGCCAGCAGTTACCCAGGTGTTTCCTACAATGAGCAGTTCTTC.

Points on this clone: The germline gene is not matched at one end of the junction; a read error may be the cause. The chain carries TRBV27 and TRBJ2-7; D gene unclear. Looked up from germline, CDR1 is MNHEY and CDR2 is SMNVEV (reference sequence). The CDR3 totals 11 residues. CDR3 residues: CASSLRSAPNF. In DNA, the CDR3 is TGTGCCAGCAGTTTAAGGTCGGCCCCAAACTTC.

The chain links TRBV5-1 to TRBJ2-1; possibly TRBD1 for D (6 bases). V lost 2 bases, J lost 4 bases, and 19 bases lay in between. This CDR3 contains 17 residues. In germline, CDR1 is SGHRS, CDR2 YFSETQ. CDR3 DNA: TGCGCCAGCAGCTTTGGAACGTCGGGACACCCGTACAATGAGCAGTTCTTC. It translates to CASSFGTSGHPYNEQFF.

The gene calls are TRBV5-1 and TRBJ2-5, with no clear D. The CDR3 runs 16 residues. Trimming left V 5 bases short and J 3 bases short, with 20 bases between. CDR1 is SGHRS and CDR2 is YFSETQ in the germline V gene. The CDR3 protein is CASRDPKGTLEETQYF. For the CDR3, the DNA is TGCGCCAGCAGGGACCCGAAGGGCACTTTGGAAGAGACCCAGTACTTC.